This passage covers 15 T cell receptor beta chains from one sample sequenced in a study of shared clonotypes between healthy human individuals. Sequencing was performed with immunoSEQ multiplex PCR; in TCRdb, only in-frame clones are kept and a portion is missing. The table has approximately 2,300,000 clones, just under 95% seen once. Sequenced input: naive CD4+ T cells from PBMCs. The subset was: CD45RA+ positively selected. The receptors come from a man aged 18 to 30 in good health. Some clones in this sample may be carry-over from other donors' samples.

The CDR3 DNA is TGTGCCAGCAGCTTGACGTCAAAAGAGACCCAGTACTTC. Its translation is CASSLTSKETQYF. The chain combines TRBV5-5 with TRBJ2-5; D gene unclear. This CDR3 spans 13 amino acids. Looked up from germline, CDR1 is SGHKS and CDR2 is YYEKEE (reference sequence). V lost 1 base and J lost 3, with 7 bases in between.

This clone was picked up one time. In DNA, the CDR3 is TGTGCCAGCAGCTCTACTAGCGGGAGTGAGACCCAGTACTTC. It codes for CASSSTSGSETQYF. The rearrangement uses TRBV7-2 and TRBJ2-5, with 11 bases lining up with TRBD2. Germline V lookup: CDR1 SGHTA, CDR2 FQGNSA. V lost 4 bases and J lost 5; bases outside the gene matches: 3. The CDR3 runs 14 residues.

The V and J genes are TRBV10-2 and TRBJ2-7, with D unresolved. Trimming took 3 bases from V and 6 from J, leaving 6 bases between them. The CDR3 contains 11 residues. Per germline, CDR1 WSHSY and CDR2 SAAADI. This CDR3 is CASSDRSEQYF. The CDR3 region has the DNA TGCGCCAGCAGTGATAGGAGCGAGCAGTACTTC.

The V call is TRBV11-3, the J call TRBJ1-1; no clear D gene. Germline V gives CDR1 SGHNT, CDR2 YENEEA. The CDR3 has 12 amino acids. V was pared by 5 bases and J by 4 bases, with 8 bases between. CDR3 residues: CASSLHGTEAFF. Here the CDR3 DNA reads TGTGCCAGCAGCCTCCACGGCACTGAAGCTTTCTTT.

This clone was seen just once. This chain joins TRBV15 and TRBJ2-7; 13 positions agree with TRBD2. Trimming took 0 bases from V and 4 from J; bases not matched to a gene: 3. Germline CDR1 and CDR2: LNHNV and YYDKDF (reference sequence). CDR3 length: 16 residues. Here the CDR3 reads CATSRETSGRMYEQYF. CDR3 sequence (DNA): TGTGCCACCAGCAGAGAGACTAGCGGGAGGATGTACGAGCAGTACTTC.

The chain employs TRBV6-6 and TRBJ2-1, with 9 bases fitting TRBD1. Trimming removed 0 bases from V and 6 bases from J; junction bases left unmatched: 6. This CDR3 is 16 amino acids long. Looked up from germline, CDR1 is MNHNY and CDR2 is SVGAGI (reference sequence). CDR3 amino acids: CASSYSPGTGLNEQFF. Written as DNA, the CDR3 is TGTGCCAGCAGTTACTCCCCCGGGACAGGGCTCAATGAGCAGTTCTTC.

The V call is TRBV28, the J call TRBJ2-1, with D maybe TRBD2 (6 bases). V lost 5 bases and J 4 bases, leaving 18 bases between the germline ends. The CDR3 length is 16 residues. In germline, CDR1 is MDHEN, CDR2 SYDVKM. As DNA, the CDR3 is TGTGCCAGCAGTAGCCCTGTGGGGGGATCTTACAATGAGCAGTTCTTC. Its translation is CASSSPVGGSYNEQFF.

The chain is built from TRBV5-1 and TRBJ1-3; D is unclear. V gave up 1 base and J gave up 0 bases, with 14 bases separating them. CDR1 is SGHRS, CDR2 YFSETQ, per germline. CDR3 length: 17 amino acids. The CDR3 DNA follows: TGCGCCAGCAGCTTGCCCTCTAGCCAGAACTCTGGAAACACCATATATTTT. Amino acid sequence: CASSLPSSQNSGNTIYF.

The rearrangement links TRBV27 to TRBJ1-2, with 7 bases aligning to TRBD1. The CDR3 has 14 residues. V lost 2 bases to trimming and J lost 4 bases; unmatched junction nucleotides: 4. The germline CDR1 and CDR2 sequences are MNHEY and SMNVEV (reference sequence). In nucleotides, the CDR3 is TGTGCCAGCAGTTTACAGGGGGGAACCTATGGCTACACCTTC. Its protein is CASSLQGGTYGYTF.

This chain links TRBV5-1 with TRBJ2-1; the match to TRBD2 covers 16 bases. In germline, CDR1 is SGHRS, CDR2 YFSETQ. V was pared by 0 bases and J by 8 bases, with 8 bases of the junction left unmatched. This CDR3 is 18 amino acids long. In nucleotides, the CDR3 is TGCGCCAGCAGCTTGGCCCCGGGACTAGCGGGAGGGAGCGATGAGCAGTTCTTC. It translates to CASSLAPGLAGGSDEQFF. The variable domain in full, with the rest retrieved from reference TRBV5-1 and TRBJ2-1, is KAGVTQTPRYLIKTRGQQVTLSCSPISGHRSVSWYQQTPGQGLQFLFEYFSETQRNKGNFPGRFSGRQFSNSRSEMNVSTLELGDSALYLCASSLAPGLAGGSDEQFFGPGTRLTVL.

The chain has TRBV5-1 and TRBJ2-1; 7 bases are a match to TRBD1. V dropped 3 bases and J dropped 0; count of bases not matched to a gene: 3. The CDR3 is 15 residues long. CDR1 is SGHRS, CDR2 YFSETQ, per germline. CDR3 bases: TGCGCCAGCAGCTCGACAGGGCCCTCCTACAATGAGCAGTTCTTC. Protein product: CASSSTGPSYNEQFF. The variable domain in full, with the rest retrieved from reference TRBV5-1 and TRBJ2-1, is KAGVTQTPRYLIKTRGQQVTLSCSPISGHRSVSWYQQTPGQGLQFLFEYFSETQRNKGNFPGRFSGRQFSNSRSEMNVSTLELGDSALYLCASSSTGPSYNEQFFGPGTRLTVL.

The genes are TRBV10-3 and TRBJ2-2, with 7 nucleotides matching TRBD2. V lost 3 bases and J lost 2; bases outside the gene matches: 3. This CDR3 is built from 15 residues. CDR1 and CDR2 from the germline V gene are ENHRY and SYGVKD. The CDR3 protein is CAISDGGRNTGELFF. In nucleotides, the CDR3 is TGTGCCATCAGTGACGGCGGGAGAAACACCGGGGAGCTGTTTTTT.

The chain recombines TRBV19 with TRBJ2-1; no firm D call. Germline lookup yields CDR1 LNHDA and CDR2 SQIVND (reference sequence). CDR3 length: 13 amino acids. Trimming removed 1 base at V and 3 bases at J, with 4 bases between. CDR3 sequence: CASSIVDYNEQFF. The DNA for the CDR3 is TGTGCCAGTAGTATAGTAGACTACAATGAGCAGTTCTTC.

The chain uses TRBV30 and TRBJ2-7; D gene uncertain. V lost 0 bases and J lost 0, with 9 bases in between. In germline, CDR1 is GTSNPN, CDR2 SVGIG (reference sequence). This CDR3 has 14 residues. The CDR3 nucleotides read TGTGCCTGGAGTGTACGTAGGAACTCCTACGAGCAGTACTTC. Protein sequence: CAWSVRRNSYEQYF.

CDR3 amino acids: CASSLARTLLAKNIQYF. Written as DNA, the CDR3 is TGTGCCAGCAGCCTAGCCCGGACTTTACTAGCCAAAAACATTCAGTACTTC. This sequence joins TRBV14 and TRBJ2-4; tentative D call: TRBD2 (5 bases). The CDR3 has 17 amino acids. V lost 4 bases and J 0 bases, leaving 16 bases between the germline ends. Germline CDR1 and CDR2: SGHDN and FVKESK.